The 21 T cell receptor beta chains in this list originate from one sample, sequenced in a study of cytomegalovirus exposure and HLA in healthy donors. TCRdb's table, derived via immunoSEQ multiplex PCR, lists solely in-frame clones and lacks some. The sample includes about 110,000 clones, over 85% of them seen just once. Sequenced: PBMCs. The receptors were sampled from a woman aged 18 to 35 in good health and CMV-seronegative.

The chain couples TRBV6-5 to TRBJ1-4; 7 nucleotides align to TRBD1. V trimming: 5 bases; J trimming: 7 bases; junction bases outside the gene matches: 10. The CDR3 loop spans 15 amino acids. The germline V gene encodes CDR1 MNHEY and CDR2 SVGAGI. This CDR3 reads CASSTGANFFEKLFF. The CDR3 region has the DNA TGTGCCAGCAGTACAGGGGCCAACTTCTTTGAAAAACTGTTTTTT.

This rearrangement joins TRBV30 to TRBJ1-1, with a tentative D call TRBD1 (5 bases). V lost 2 bases to trimming and J lost 0 bases, with 7 bases between them. Germline V gene data show CDR1 as GTSNPN and CDR2 as SVGIG (reference sequence). The CDR3 covers 13 residues. The CDR3 is CAWSQTVNTEAFF. CDR3 coding DNA: TGTGCCTGGAGTCAGACAGTGAACACTGAAGCTTTCTTT.

A word on this clone: The germline gene is not matched at one end of the junction; a read error may be the cause. This chain links TRBV6-5 with TRBJ1-2; weak D call: TRBD1 (5 bases). The CDR3 is 13 amino acids. CDR1 and CDR2 (germline): MNHEY, SVGAGI. This chain's CDR3 is CASSFSGRIGYTF. The CDR3 DNA is TGTGCCAGTAGTTTTTCAGGGCGAATTGGCTACACCTTC.

The J gene is TRBJ2-1, the V gene TRBV5-6; 7 bases are shared with TRBD2. Trimming took 1 base from V and 8 from J; bases not matched to a gene: 6. CDR1 SGHDT and CDR2 YYEEEE come from the germline V gene. This CDR3 comprises 14 residues. The CDR3 bases are TGTGCCAGCAGCTTGTCCGGCGGGAGCGATGAGCAGTTCTTC. Translated, it gives CASSLSGGSDEQFF.

The chain is built from TRBV5-4 and TRBJ2-3, with D uncertain. This CDR3 contains 14 residues. V was pared by 0 bases and J by 3 bases, with 8 bases between. CDR1 is SGHNT, CDR2 YYREEE, per germline (reference sequence). This CDR3 is CASSLESRTDTQYF. The CDR3 DNA reads TGTGCCAGCAGCTTGGAGAGCAGGACAGATACGCAGTATTTT.

The chain joins TRBV19 to TRBJ2-3; D is unresolved. There are 16 residues in the CDR3. Trimming cost V 3 bases and J 0 bases, with 13 bases left between them. Germline V CDR1 and CDR2: LNHDA, SQIVND (reference sequence). The CDR3 sequence is CASSIPSSPSTDTQYF. As DNA, the CDR3 is TGTGCCAGTAGTATCCCCTCGAGCCCAAGCACAGATACGCAGTATTTT.

The CDR3 DNA is TGTGCCAGCAGCGTAGTCGGGATCGACACAGATACGCAGTATTTT. Translation gives CASSVVGIDTDTQYF. The chain couples TRBV9 to TRBJ2-3, with D perhaps TRBD2 (5 bases). Germline V gene lookup returns CDR1 SGDLS and CDR2 YYNGEE. V lost 0 bases, J lost 2 bases, and 10 bases lay in between. This CDR3 has 15 residues.

The V gene is TRBV5-1, the J gene TRBJ1-3; no reliable D call. Trimming stripped 0 bases from V and 0 bases from J, with 13 bases between. The germline gives CDR1 SGHRS, CDR2 YFSETQ. The CDR3 runs 17 residues. The CDR3 nucleotides read TGCGCCAGCAGCTTGGATCCTAAAGGGAGCTCTGGAAACACCATATATTTT. This gives the protein CASSLDPKGSSGNTIYF.

This clone was observed a single time. The rearrangement joins TRBV6-1 to TRBJ2-1, with a tentative D call TRBD1 (7 bases). The CDR3 is 11 residues long. V lost 6 bases to trimming and J lost 9 bases, with 9 bases between them. Germline assignment: CDR1 MNHNS and CDR2 SASEGT. CDR3: CASRQGGEQFF. The CDR3 DNA reads TGTGCCAGCAGGCAGGGGGGTGAGCAGTTCTTC.

The chain employs TRBV6-5 and TRBJ1-2, with 10 bases matching TRBD1. The CDR3 contains 14 residues. J was trimmed by 13 bases and V by 0 bases; bases with no gene match: 8. Germline lookup yields CDR1 MNHEY and CDR2 SVGAGI. CDR3 DNA sequence: TGTGCCAGCAGTTACTCCGGGACAGGGGCCGCCGGCACCTTC. Protein: CASSYSGTGAAGTF.

This clone was observed once. This chain uses TRBV27 with TRBJ2-3; no clear D gene. Germline V gene lookup returns CDR1 MNHEY and CDR2 SMNVEV (reference sequence). This CDR3 contains 13 residues. Trimming removed 6 bases at V and 2 bases at J, with 9 bases between. CDR3 protein: CASRSYSTDTQYF. Written as DNA, the CDR3 is TGTGCCAGCAGATCTTATTCCACAGATACGCAGTATTTT.

V usage is TRBV28 and J usage is TRBJ1-4, with D unresolved. The CDR3 is 14 amino acids. The germline V gene has CDR1 MDHEN and CDR2 SYDVKM. Trimming cost V 6 bases and J 6 bases, with 14 bases left between them. In DNA form, the CDR3 reads TGTGCCAGCAGCCCCGGAAAGGAGGATGAAAAACTGTTTTTT. This translates into CASSPGKEDEKLFF.

The chain joins TRBV7-2 to TRBJ2-7; TRBD1 is a possible D gene (6 bases). This CDR3 region has 16 residues. Between the trimmed V and J ends, which lost 5 bases and 5 bases, there was a span of 22 bases. From germline, CDR1 is SGHTA and CDR2 FQGNSA. DNA of the CDR3: TGTGCCAGCAGCGGAGGTCAGTGGGCAGGGGTGAACGAGCAGTACTTC. This gives the protein CASSGGQWAGVNEQYF.

This clone has only one observation. The chain links TRBV5-1 to TRBJ1-2, with 9 bases identical to TRBD1. Per the germline V gene, CDR1 is SGHRS and CDR2 is YFSETQ. The J segment lost 4 bases and the V segment lost 1 base, leaving 5 bases of the junction unmatched. The CDR3 spans 15 residues. The CDR3 sequence: CASSLHPDRGYGYTF. DNA for the CDR3: TGCGCCAGCAGCTTGCATCCGGACAGGGGCTATGGCTACACCTTC.

The rearrangement uses TRBV11-3 and TRBJ2-3, with a tentative D call TRBD1 (5 bases). CDR3 length: 13 amino acids. V was shortened by 8 bases and J by 3 bases, with 12 bases between the two germline ends. Germline assignment: CDR1 SGHNT and CDR2 YENEEA. Here the CDR3 DNA reads TGTGCCAGCGCCTGGGGCGGAACAGATACGCAGTATTTT. Residues: CASAWGGTDTQYF.

The chain is built from TRBV7-8 and TRBJ2-1; TRBD1 aligns across 7 bases. With V trimmed by 6 bases and J by 3 bases, 8 bases remained unmatched. CDR1 is SGHVS and CDR2 is FQNEAQ in the germline V gene. The CDR3 loop spans 15 amino acids. The CDR3 nucleotides are TGTGCCAGCAGAACTACAGGGGCAAGCTACAATGAGCAGTTCTTC. Its protein is CASRTTGASYNEQFF.

The V gene is TRBV4-3, the J gene TRBJ1-4; D not resolved. This CDR3 contains 14 residues. Germline V lookup: CDR1 LGHNA, CDR2 YSLEER. Trimming took off 1 base at V and 5 bases at J, with 8 bases between the two ends. The CDR3 sequence: CASSQGSLNEKLFF. The CDR3 bases are TGCGCCAGCAGCCAAGGCAGTTTGAATGAAAAACTGTTTTTT.

Within the sample, this clone is medium-sized. The rearrangement joins TRBV4-1 to TRBJ1-3, with D possibly matching TRBD1 (6 bases). CDR3 size: 15 residues. Trimming took 5 bases from V and 3 from J, leaving 14 bases between them. Germline V CDR1 and CDR2: MGHRA, YSYEKL. CDR3 sequence: CASSDANRVGNTIYF. The CDR3 coding sequence is TGCGCCAGCAGCGATGCCAACAGGGTTGGAAACACCATATATTTT.

V usage is TRBV4-1 and J usage is TRBJ1-1, with a weak D call TRBD1 (6 bases). V lost 0 bases, J lost 0 bases, and 8 bases lay in between. The CDR3 runs 15 residues. The germline V gene encodes CDR1 MGHRA and CDR2 YSYEKL. CDR3 sequence (DNA): TGCGCCAGCAGCCAAGAGAGGGGGATGAACACTGAAGCTTTCTTT. Translated, it gives CASSQERGMNTEAFF.

This chain links TRBV7-9 with TRBJ2-7; 7 bases line up with TRBD1. Per the germline V gene, CDR1 is SEHNR and CDR2 is FQNEAQ (reference sequence). CDR3 length equals 15 residues. The J segment lost 3 bases and the V segment lost 3 bases, leaving 8 bases of the junction unmatched. Here the CDR3 reads CASSLTGSQGYEQYF. CDR3 bases: TGTGCCAGCAGCTTGACAGGGTCTCAGGGCTACGAGCAGTACTTC.

This clone occurred once. The chain employs TRBV11-2 and TRBJ2-7; no reliable D call. Germline V gene lookup returns CDR1 SGHAT and CDR2 FQNNGV. The V gene lost 4 bases and the J gene lost 3 bases, with 4 bases spanning the gap. The length of the CDR3 is 11 residues. This CDR3 is CASSSVYEQYF. The DNA of the CDR3 is TGTGCCAGCAGCTCGGTCTACGAGCAGTACTTC.